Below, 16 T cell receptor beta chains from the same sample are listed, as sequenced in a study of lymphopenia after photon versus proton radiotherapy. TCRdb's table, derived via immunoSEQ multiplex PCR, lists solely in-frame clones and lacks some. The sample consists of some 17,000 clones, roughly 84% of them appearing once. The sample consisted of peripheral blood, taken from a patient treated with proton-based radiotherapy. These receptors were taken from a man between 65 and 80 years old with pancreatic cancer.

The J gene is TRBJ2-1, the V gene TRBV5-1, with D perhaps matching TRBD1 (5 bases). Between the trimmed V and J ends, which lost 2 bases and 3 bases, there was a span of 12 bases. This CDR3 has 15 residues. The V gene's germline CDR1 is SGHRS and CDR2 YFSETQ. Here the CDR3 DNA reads TGCGCCAGCAGCTTAGGGCTGGGGCGCTACAATGAGCAGTTCTTC. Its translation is CASSLGLGRYNEQFF. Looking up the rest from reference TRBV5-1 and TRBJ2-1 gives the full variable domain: KAGVTQTPRYLIKTRGQQVTLSCSPISGHRSVSWYQQTPGQGLQFLFEYFSETQRNKGNFPGRFSGRQFSNSRSEMNVSTLELGDSALYLCASSLGLGRYNEQFFGPGTRLTVL.

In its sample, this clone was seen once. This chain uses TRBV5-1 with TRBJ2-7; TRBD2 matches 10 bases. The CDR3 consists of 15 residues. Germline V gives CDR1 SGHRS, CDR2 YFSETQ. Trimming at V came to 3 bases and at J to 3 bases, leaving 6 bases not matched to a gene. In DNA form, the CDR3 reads TGCGCCAGCAGCTCGTCTAGCGGGGGCCTCTACGAGCAGTACTTC. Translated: CASSSSSGGLYEQYF.

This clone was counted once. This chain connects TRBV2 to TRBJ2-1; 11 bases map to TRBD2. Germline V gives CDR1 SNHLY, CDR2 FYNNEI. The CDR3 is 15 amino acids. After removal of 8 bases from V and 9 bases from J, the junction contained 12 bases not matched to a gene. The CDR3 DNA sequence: TGTGCCAGCCGTTTGGTACTAGCGGGAGAAGGTGAGCAGTTCTTC. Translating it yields CASRLVLAGEGEQFF.

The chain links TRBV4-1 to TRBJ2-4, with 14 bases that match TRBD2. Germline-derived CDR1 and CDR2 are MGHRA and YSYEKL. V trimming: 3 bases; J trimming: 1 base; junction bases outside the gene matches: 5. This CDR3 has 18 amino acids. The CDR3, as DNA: TGCGCCAGCAGCCACGGACTAGCGGGAGGTAGGGCCAAAAACATTCAGTACTTC. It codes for CASSHGLAGGRAKNIQYF.

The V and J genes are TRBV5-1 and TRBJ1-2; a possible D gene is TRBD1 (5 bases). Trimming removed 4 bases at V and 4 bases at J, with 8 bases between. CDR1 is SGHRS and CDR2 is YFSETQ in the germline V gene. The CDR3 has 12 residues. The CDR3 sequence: CASSPDIYGYTF. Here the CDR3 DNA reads TGCGCCAGCAGCCCGGACATCTATGGCTACACCTTC.

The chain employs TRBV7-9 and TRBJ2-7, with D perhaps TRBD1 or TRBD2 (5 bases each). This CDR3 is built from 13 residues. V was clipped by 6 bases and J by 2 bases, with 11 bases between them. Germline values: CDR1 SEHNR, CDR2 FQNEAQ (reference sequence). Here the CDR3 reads CASSYLGAYEQYF. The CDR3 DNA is TGTGCCAGCAGTTATTTGGGGGCCTACGAGCAGTACTTC.

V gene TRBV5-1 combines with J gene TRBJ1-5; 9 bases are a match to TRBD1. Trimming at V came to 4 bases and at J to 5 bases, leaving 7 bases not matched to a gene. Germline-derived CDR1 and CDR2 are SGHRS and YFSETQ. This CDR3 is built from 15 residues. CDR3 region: CASSTGDREDQPQHF. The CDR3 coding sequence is TGCGCCAGCAGCACCGGGGACAGGGAAGATCAGCCCCAGCATTTT. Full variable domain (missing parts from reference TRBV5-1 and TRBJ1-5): KAGVTQTPRYLIKTRGQQVTLSCSPISGHRSVSWYQQTPGQGLQFLFEYFSETQRNKGNFPGRFSGRQFSNSRSEMNVSTLELGDSALYLCASSTGDREDQPQHFGDGTRLSIL.

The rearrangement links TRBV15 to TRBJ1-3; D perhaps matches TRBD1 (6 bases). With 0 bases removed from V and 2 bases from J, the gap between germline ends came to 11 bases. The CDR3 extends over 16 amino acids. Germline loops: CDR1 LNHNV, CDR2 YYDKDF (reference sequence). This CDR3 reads CATSRETGPAGNTIYF. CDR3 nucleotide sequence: TGTGCCACCAGCAGAGAAACAGGGCCTGCTGGAAACACCATATATTTT.

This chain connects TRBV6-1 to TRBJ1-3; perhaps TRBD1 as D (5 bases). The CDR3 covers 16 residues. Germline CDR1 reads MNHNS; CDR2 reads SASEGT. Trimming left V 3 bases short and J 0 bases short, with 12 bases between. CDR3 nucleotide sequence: TGTGCCAGCAGTGATTTAGGACAAATCTCTGGAAACACCATATATTTT. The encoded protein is CASSDLGQISGNTIYF.

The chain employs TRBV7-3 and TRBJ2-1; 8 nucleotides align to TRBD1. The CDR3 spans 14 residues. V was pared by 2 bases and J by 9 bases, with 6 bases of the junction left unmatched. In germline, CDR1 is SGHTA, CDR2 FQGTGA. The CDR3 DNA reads TGTGCCAGCAGCTTAGACAGGGGCACAGTTGAGCAGTTCTTC. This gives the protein CASSLDRGTVEQFF.

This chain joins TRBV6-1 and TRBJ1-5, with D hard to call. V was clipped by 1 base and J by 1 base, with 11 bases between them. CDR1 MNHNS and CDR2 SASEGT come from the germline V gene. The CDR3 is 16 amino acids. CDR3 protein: CASSEEYWQSNQPQHF. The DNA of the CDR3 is TGTGCCAGCAGTGAAGAGTATTGGCAGAGCAATCAGCCCCAGCATTTT.

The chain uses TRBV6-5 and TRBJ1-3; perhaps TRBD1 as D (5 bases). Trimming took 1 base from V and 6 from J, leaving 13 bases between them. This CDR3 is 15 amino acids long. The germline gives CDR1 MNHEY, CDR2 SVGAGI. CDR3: CASSYYRTGQNTIYF. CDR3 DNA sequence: TGTGCCAGCAGTTACTATCGCACAGGACAAAACACCATATATTTT.

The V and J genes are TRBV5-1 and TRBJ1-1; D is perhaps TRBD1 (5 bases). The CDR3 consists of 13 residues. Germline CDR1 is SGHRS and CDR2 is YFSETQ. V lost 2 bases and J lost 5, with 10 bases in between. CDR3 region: CASSLQAGTEAFF. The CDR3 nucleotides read TGCGCCAGCAGCTTACAGGCGGGGACTGAAGCTTTCTTT.

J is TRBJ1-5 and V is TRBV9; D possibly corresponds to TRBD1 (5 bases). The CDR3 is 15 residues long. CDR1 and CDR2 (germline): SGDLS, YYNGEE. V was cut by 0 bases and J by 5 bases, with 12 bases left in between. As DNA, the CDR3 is TGTGCCAGCAGCGTAGGATCAGGGCCCCATCAGCCCCAGCATTTT. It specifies CASSVGSGPHQPQHF.

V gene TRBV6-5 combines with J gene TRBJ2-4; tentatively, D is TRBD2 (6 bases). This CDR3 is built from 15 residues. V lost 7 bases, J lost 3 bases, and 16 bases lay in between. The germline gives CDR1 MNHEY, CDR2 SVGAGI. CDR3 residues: CASTGILGGKNIQYF. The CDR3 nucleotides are TGTGCCAGCACCGGGATTTTGGGAGGCAAAAACATTCAGTACTTC.

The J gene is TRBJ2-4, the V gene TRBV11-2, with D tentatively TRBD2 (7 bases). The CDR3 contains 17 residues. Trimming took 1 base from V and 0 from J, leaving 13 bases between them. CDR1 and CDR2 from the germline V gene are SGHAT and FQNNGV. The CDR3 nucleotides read TGTGCCAGCAGCTTAGGGGGGGGCAGCATAGCCAAAAACATTCAGTACTTC. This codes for CASSLGGGSIAKNIQYF. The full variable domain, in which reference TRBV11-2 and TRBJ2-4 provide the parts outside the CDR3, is EAGVAQSPRYKIIEKRQSVAFWCNPISGHATLYWYQQILGQGPKLLIQFQNNGVVDDSQLPKDRFSAERLKGVDSTLKIQPAKLEDSAVYLCASSLGGGSIAKNIQYFGAGTRLSVL.